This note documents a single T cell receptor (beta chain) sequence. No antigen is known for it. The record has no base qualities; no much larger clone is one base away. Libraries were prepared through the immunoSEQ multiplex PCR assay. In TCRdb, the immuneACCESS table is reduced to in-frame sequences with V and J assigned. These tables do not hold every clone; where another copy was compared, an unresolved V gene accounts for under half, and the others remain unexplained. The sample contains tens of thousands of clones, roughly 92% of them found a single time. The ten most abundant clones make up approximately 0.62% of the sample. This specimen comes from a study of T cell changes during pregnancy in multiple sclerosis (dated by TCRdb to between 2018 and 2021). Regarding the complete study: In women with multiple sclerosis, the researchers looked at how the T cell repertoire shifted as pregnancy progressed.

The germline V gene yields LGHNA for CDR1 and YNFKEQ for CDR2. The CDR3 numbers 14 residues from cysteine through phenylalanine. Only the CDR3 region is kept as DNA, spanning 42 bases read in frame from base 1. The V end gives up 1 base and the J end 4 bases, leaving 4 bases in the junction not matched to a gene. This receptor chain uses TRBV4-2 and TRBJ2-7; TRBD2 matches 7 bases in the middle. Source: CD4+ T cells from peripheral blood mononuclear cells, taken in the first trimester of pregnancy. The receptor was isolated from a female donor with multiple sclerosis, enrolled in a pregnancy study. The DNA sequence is TGTGCCAGCAGCCAAGTGGGGACTACATACGAGCAGTACTTC. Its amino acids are CASSQVGTTYEQYF.